A single sample gave rise to the 32 T cell receptor beta chains below, sequenced in a study of blood T cell repertoires in COVID-19. Generated by immunoSEQ multiplex PCR, the TCRdb table keeps only in-frame clones and is missing some. The top ten hold around 5% of the sample, which has about 58,000 clones, 78% seen once. Sequencing was carried out using peripheral blood. All receptors come from a human donor in a cohort sampled during active COVID-19.

The chain links TRBV5-1 to TRBJ1-5; TRBD1 agrees at 10 bases. Germline V lookup: CDR1 SGHRS, CDR2 YFSETQ. The V gene end was trimmed by 4 bases and the J gene end by 5 bases; junction bases not matched to a gene: 6. This CDR3 contains 15 residues. The CDR3 sequence: CASSKGTGADQPQHF. CDR3 in DNA: TGCGCCAGCAGCAAAGGGACAGGGGCTGATCAGCCCCAGCATTTT.

This sequence joins TRBV27 and TRBJ2-7; a possible D gene is TRBD2 (5 bases). The CDR3 is 16 amino acids. From germline, CDR1 is MNHEY and CDR2 SMNVEV (reference sequence). V was trimmed by 5 bases and J by 2 bases, leaving 19 bases between them. The DNA for the CDR3 is TGTGCCAGCAGTCCCGGAGGCGGGTTAGTCCCCTACGAGCAGTACTTC. This encodes CASSPGGGLVPYEQYF.

The chain employs TRBV24-1 and TRBJ2-5, with D perhaps TRBD1 (7 bases). The CDR3 runs 15 residues. From germline, CDR1 is KGHDR and CDR2 SFDVKD. The V end lost 5 bases, the J end lost 1 base, and 13 bases lay between the germline ends. The CDR3 sequence: CATSGGGGGQETQYF. CDR3 sequence (DNA): TGTGCCACCAGTGGAGGAGGGGGCGGCCAAGAGACCCAGTACTTC.

This rearrangement joins TRBV28 to TRBJ2-7; D call uncertain. The germline V and J ends were trimmed by 5 bases and 7 bases, with 12 bases remaining between them. There are 12 residues in the CDR3. Germline-derived CDR1 and CDR2 are MDHEN and SYDVKM. DNA for the CDR3: TGTGCCAGCAGTCTCAGTCGTGAAGAGCAGTACTTC. This sequence encodes CASSLSREEQYF.

The chain's CDR3 is CASSNFGSNQPQHF. CDR3 bases: TGTGCCAGTAGTAATTTCGGGAGCAATCAGCCCCAGCATTTT. J is TRBJ1-5 and V is TRBV19; D is undetermined. Deletions cut 4 bases from V and 1 base from J, with 8 bases between. CDR3 length equals 14 residues. The germline gives CDR1 LNHDA, CDR2 SQIVND (reference sequence).

This sequence joins TRBV7-2 and TRBJ1-1; possibly TRBD1 for D (6 bases). Germline V lookup: CDR1 SGHTA, CDR2 FQGNSA. With 5 bases removed from V and 1 base from J, the gap between germline ends came to 11 bases. This CDR3 region has 14 residues. The CDR3 sequence: CASSAGAWNTEAFF. CDR3 coding DNA: TGTGCCAGCAGCGCAGGGGCGTGGAACACTGAAGCTTTCTTT.

CDR3 sequence: CASSTDTQYF. The CDR3 DNA follows: TGTGCCAGCAGTACTGATACGCAGTATTTT. V is TRBV12-3 or TRBV12-4 and J is TRBJ2-3, with D hard to call. V shed 5 bases and J shed 6 bases, with 3 bases lying between them. CDR3 length: 10 amino acids.

The chain employs TRBV4-1 and TRBJ2-7; 8 bases align to TRBD1. CDR1 and CDR2 from the germline V gene are MGHRA and YSYEKL. V lost 3 bases and J lost 2; bases outside the gene matches: 3. CDR3 length: 14 amino acids. CDR3 residues: CASSQRQGTYEQYF. Here the CDR3 DNA reads TGCGCCAGCAGCCAGAGACAGGGGACCTACGAGCAGTACTTC.

The genes are TRBV9 and TRBJ2-3, with 11 bases matching TRBD2. After removal of 0 bases from V and 3 bases from J, the junction contained 6 bases not matched to a gene. The CDR3 covers 17 residues. CDR1 is SGDLS, CDR2 YYNGEE, per germline. Here the CDR3 reads CASSVAWLAGGTDTQYF. Here the CDR3 DNA reads TGTGCCAGCAGCGTAGCATGGCTAGCGGGGGGTACAGATACGCAGTATTTT.

The chain uses TRBV6-2 or TRBV6-3 and TRBJ2-7, with 7 bases lining up with TRBD1. This CDR3 is built from 16 residues. Germline trimming cut 4 bases from V and 2 bases from J; bases unmatched to any gene: 11. Germline CDR1 reads MNHEY; CDR2 reads SVGEGT. CDR3 residues: CASSFPKGDRPYEQYF. The CDR3 nucleotides read TGTGCCAGCAGTTTCCCTAAGGGGGACAGACCCTACGAGCAGTACTTC.

The gene calls are TRBV19 and TRBJ1-2; TRBD1 matches 11 bases. With 3 bases clipped from V and 3 bases from J, the junction kept 3 bases outside the gene matches. Looked up from germline, CDR1 is LNHDA and CDR2 is SQIVND (reference sequence). This CDR3 spans 15 amino acids. CDR3 amino acids: CASSIRTGGDYGYTF. CDR3 sequence (DNA): TGTGCCAGTAGTATTCGGACAGGGGGCGACTATGGCTACACCTTC.

The rearrangement uses TRBV7-9 and TRBJ1-5, with D tentatively TRBD1 (5 bases). The germline V gene encodes CDR1 SEHNR and CDR2 FQNEAQ (reference sequence). Trimming stripped 3 bases from V and 9 bases from J, with 9 bases between. CDR3 length: 12 residues. CDR3 DNA: TGTGCCAGCAGCTTTGGGGGGAGGCCCCAGCATTTT. Its translation is CASSFGGRPQHF.

This sequence joins TRBV6-5 and TRBJ1-6; TRBD1 agrees at 10 bases. The CDR3 is 15 amino acids. The V gene's germline CDR1 is MNHEY and CDR2 SVGAGI. V gave up 5 bases and J gave up 9 bases; unmatched junction bases: 7. The CDR3 reads CASSLRDRGTSPLHF. CDR3 bases: TGTGCCAGCAGTCTCCGGGACAGGGGTACTTCACCCCTCCACTTT.

The chain is built from TRBV6-6 and TRBJ2-3; 8 bases are a match to TRBD2. The J segment lost 6 bases and the V segment lost 5 bases, leaving 1 base of the junction unmatched. This CDR3 is 12 amino acids long. CDR1 and CDR2 (germline): MNHNY, SVGAGI (reference sequence). CDR3 DNA sequence: TGTGCCAGCAGTGCTAGCGGGGATACGCAGTATTTT. Protein sequence: CASSASGDTQYF.

The chain employs TRBV27 and TRBJ2-7; D gene uncertain. The V end was cut by 4 bases, the J end by 0 bases, with 10 bases between. The length of the CDR3 is 14 residues. The V gene's germline CDR1 is MNHEY and CDR2 SMNVEV (reference sequence). CDR3 sequence reads: CASSSGSSSYEQYF. The CDR3, as DNA: TGTGCCAGCAGTTCCGGGTCGAGCTCCTACGAGCAGTACTTC.

The chain employs TRBV6-5 and TRBJ1-2; a possible D gene is TRBD1 (5 bases). Germline V gene data show CDR1 as MNHEY and CDR2 as SVGAGI. V lost 2 bases, J lost 1 base, and 5 bases lay in between. There are 13 residues in the CDR3. The CDR3 DNA follows: TGTGCCAGCAGTTACGACAGTAACTATGGCTACACCTTC. Translated, it gives CASSYDSNYGYTF.

V usage is TRBV2 and J usage is TRBJ1-1; D may be TRBD1 (5 bases). Germline V CDR1 and CDR2: SNHLY, FYNNEI. CDR3 size: 17 residues. V was pared by 1 base and J by 5 bases, with 20 bases between. The CDR3 DNA is TGTGCCAGCAGTGAAGGATGGGCGTGGGGCGCGAGGACTGAAGCTTTCTTT. Translated, it gives CASSEGWAWGARTEAFF.

This clone was counted a single time. The chain has TRBV7-2 and TRBJ2-2; 9 positions agree with TRBD1. Trimming cost V 2 bases and J 5 bases; bases outside gene matches: 6. Germline CDR1 reads SGHTA; CDR2 reads FQGNSA. The CDR3 has 16 amino acids. The CDR3 DNA reads as TGTGCCAGCAGCTTAAGACAGGGGGTACCGACCGGGGAGCTGTTTTTT. Translating it yields CASSLRQGVPTGELFF.

This CDR3 reads CASSLGGTAYSYEQYF. CDR3 DNA sequence: TGTGCCAGCAGCTTGGGTGGGACAGCTTACTCCTACGAGCAGTACTTC. This chain links TRBV7-2 with TRBJ2-7; 7 nucleotides align to TRBD1. J gave up 0 bases and V 3 bases, and 8 bases lay outside the gene matches. CDR1 SGHTA and CDR2 FQGNSA come from the germline V gene. There are 16 residues in the CDR3.

This chain joins TRBV27 and TRBJ2-7; D unresolved. This CDR3 comprises 13 residues. Trimming shortened V by 5 bases and J by 0 bases, and 8 bases separated the two germline ends. CDR1 and CDR2 from the germline V gene are MNHEY and SMNVEV (reference sequence). The CDR3, as DNA: TGTGCCAGCAGTCCGCTCAGCTCCTACGAGCAGTACTTC. Its protein product is CASSPLSSYEQYF.

V usage is TRBV18 and J usage is TRBJ1-3; D call uncertain. The CDR3 consists of 15 residues. Trimming stripped 0 bases from V and 0 bases from J, with 6 bases between. Germline V gene data show CDR1 as KGHSH and CDR2 as LQKENI. Here the CDR3 DNA reads TGTGCCAGCTCACCACCGGCAGTCTCTGGAAACACCATATATTTT. As protein: CASSPPAVSGNTIYF.

This chain connects TRBV19 to TRBJ2-5, with 13 bases lining up with TRBD2. The germline V gene encodes CDR1 LNHDA and CDR2 SQIVND (reference sequence). Germline trimming cut 5 bases from V and 2 bases from J; bases unmatched to any gene: 11. This CDR3 has 18 amino acids. The CDR3, as DNA: TGTGCCAGTAGTTCTGGGGGAGTGGGACTAGCGGGGCAAGAGACCCAGTACTTC. Protein sequence: CASSSGGVGLAGQETQYF.

The chain links TRBV7-8 to TRBJ1-5, with D possibly matching TRBD1 (6 bases). V was clipped by 6 bases and J by 1 base, with 13 bases between them. The CDR3 runs to 15 residues. Germline V gives CDR1 SGHVS, CDR2 FQNEAQ. The CDR3 loop reads CASRLGGQSNQPQHF. The CDR3 region has the DNA TGTGCCAGCAGGCTGGGGGGGCAGAGCAATCAGCCCCAGCATTTT.

V is TRBV6-1 and J is TRBJ1-4; D remains unclear. V lost 3 bases and J lost 6, with 11 bases in between. The CDR3 loop spans 14 amino acids. Germline V lookup: CDR1 MNHNS, CDR2 SASEGT. The CDR3, as DNA: TGTGCCAGCAGTGACGGGTTAATGGATGAAAAACTGTTTTTT. Translated: CASSDGLMDEKLFF.

This clone occurred once. V usage is TRBV5-6 and J usage is TRBJ1-5; 7 positions agree with TRBD1. Germline values: CDR1 SGHDT, CDR2 YYEEEE. The CDR3 length is 15 residues. The V segment lost 0 bases and the J segment 3 bases; nucleotides outside the gene matches: 3. CDR3 region: CASSLGDSPNQPQHF. The CDR3 DNA follows: TGTGCCAGCAGCTTGGGGGACAGTCCCAATCAGCCCCAGCATTTT.

This chain connects TRBV29-1 to TRBJ2-5; the D gene is possibly TRBD1 (5 bases). CDR1 SQVTM and CDR2 ANQGSEA come from the germline V gene. The CDR3 has 14 amino acids. Trimming stripped 2 bases from V and 1 base from J, with 11 bases between. CDR3 bases: TGCAGCGTTGAACAGGGAAACATCCAAGAGACCCAGTACTTC. Protein: CSVEQGNIQETQYF.

The chain uses TRBV10-3 and TRBJ2-7, with a possible D match to TRBD1 (5 bases). Germline CDR1 reads ENHRY; CDR2 reads SYGVKD. The CDR3 has 12 amino acids. The V and J ends lost 3 bases and 3 bases respectively, with 6 bases between them. The CDR3 nucleotides read TGTGCCATCAGTGATCAGGGCTACGAGCAGTACTTC. Encoded protein: CAISDQGYEQYF.

This clone was observed a single time. The rearrangement uses TRBV5-6 and TRBJ2-1; TRBD1 aligns across 10 bases. The CDR3 runs to 17 residues. The trim removed 5 bases at V and 2 bases at J, leaving 10 bases unmatched. In germline, CDR1 is SGHDT, CDR2 YYEEEE. CDR3 in amino acids: CASSNLGQGSTYNEQFF. CDR3 DNA sequence: TGTGCCAGCAGTAATCTGGGACAGGGGAGCACCTACAATGAGCAGTTCTTC.

The chain links TRBV5-1 to TRBJ1-1; TRBD1 matches 8 bases. With 2 bases clipped from V and 1 base from J, the junction kept 4 bases outside the gene matches. The CDR3 is made up of 15 amino acids. CDR1 is SGHRS and CDR2 is YFSETQ in the germline V gene. Here the CDR3 reads CASSFTGTGNTEAFF. The CDR3 DNA follows: TGCGCCAGCAGCTTTACCGGGACAGGGAACACTGAAGCTTTCTTT.

The rearrangement links TRBV4-3 to TRBJ1-1, with 7 bases aligning to TRBD1. The CDR3 runs 16 residues. Germline CDR1 LGHNA, CDR2 YSLEER. With V trimmed by 0 bases and J by 6 bases, 10 bases remained unmatched. Here the CDR3 reads CASSQDSKGAFAEAFF. As DNA, the CDR3 is TGCGCCAGCAGCCAAGACTCGAAGGGGGCTTTTGCTGAAGCTTTCTTT.

CDR3 amino acids: CASMILAGGAYEQYF. As DNA, the CDR3 is TGTGCCAGCATGATTCTAGCGGGGGGCGCCTACGAGCAGTACTTC. The chain couples TRBV6-5 to TRBJ2-7; TRBD2 agrees at 11 bases. The CDR3 is 15 amino acids. V lost 7 bases, J lost 2 bases, and 7 bases stayed unmatched. Germline V gene sequence: CDR1 MNHEY, CDR2 SVGAGI.

The CDR3 nucleotides read TGCGCCAGCAGCCAAAACACTAGCCCATGGGCCTACGAGCAGTACTTC. Its protein product is CASSQNTSPWAYEQYF. The chain employs TRBV4-1 and TRBJ2-7; TRBD2 is a possible D gene (6 bases). The CDR3 sequence is 16 residues long. Per germline, CDR1 MGHRA and CDR2 YSYEKL. The V end lost 2 bases, the J end lost 2 bases, and 16 bases lay between the germline ends.